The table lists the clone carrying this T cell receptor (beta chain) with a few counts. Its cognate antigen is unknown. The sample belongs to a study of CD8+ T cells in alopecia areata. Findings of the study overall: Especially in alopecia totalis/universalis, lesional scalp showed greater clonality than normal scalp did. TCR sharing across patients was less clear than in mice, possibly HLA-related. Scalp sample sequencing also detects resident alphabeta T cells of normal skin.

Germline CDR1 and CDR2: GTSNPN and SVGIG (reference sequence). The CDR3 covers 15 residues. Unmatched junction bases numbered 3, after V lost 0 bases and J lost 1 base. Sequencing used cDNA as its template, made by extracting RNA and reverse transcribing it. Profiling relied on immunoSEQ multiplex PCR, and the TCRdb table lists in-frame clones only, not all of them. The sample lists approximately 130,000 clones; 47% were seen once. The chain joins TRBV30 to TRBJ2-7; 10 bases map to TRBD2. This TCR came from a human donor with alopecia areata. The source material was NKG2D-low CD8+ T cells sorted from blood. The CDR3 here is CAWSVSGGVSYEQYF. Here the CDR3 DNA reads TGTGCCTGGAGTGTAAGCGGGGGGGTTTCCTACGAGCAGTACTTC.